The present entry profiles one T cell receptor (beta chain) with its context. Produced via immunoSEQ multiplex PCR; TCRdb's table is partial and in-frame only. The repertoire includes a few hundred thousand clones, around 89% of them detected once, and about 1.1% sits in the top ten. The sample comes from a study of blood T cell repertoires in COVID-19. The germline CDR1 and CDR2 sequences are SGHRS and YFSETQ. J was trimmed by 3 bases and V by 4 bases; bases with no gene match: 7. The CDR3 is 16 amino acids. For recovered donors of Cohort 3, there were two negative PCRs, clearance, or symptom resolution.

The specimen sequenced was PBMCs or T cells enriched from blood (not recorded which). The chain has TRBV5-1 and TRBJ2-3; 11 nucleotides line up with TRBD1. The clonotype was recovered from a woman aged 18 to 35 who had recovered from COVID-19. The CDR3 DNA reads TGCGCCAGCAGCAAGTGGACAGGGGGCCAGACAGATACGCAGTATTTT. It yields the protein CASSKWTGGQTDTQYF.